This T cell receptor beta chain was captured in a study of blood T cell repertoires in COVID-19. Original handling: Amplified reference gene primers provided the basis for estimating nucleated cell counts. The protocol was immunoSEQ multiplex PCR, while the TCRdb copy is restricted to in-frame clones and leaves out a portion. Clone size and V and J calls were adopted from that table, with D and trimming inferred from the DNA. The sample lists 350,000 to 450,000 clones, nearly 90% occurring once. Individuals drawn from approximately 26 US areas were roughly 18 to 95 years old. Categorization into cohorts depended on clinical history that participants reported. Trimming took 0 bases from V and 7 from J; bases not matched to a gene: 6. The CDR3 extends over 14 amino acids. The germline CDR1 and CDR2 sequences are ENHRY and SYGVKD.

Specimen: PBMCs or T cells enriched from blood (not recorded which). The origin of this receptor is a woman younger than 35 who had been exposed to COVID-19. This chain uses TRBV10-3 with TRBJ2-7; 7 bases match TRBD1. In DNA, the CDR3 is TGTGCCATCAGTGAGTCAGGGGGCCTGACAGAGCAGTACTTC. It encodes CAISESGGLTEQYF.